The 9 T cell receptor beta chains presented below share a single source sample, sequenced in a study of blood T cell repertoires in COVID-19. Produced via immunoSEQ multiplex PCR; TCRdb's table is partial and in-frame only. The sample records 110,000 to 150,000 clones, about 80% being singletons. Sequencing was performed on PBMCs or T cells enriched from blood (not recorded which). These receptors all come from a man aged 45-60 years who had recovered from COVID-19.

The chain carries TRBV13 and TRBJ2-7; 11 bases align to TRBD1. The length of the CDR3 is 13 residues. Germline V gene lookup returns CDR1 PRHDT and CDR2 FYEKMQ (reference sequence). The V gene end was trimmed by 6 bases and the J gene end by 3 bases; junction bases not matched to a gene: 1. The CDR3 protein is CASRGQGGYEQYF. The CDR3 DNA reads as TGTGCCAGCAGGGGACAGGGGGGCTACGAGCAGTACTTC. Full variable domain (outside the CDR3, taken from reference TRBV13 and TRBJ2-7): AAGVIQSPRHLIKEKRETATLKCYPIPRHDTVYWYQQGPGQDPQFLISFYEKMQSDKGSIPDRFSAQQFSDYHSELNMSSLELGDSALYFCASRGQGGYEQYFGPGTRLTVT.

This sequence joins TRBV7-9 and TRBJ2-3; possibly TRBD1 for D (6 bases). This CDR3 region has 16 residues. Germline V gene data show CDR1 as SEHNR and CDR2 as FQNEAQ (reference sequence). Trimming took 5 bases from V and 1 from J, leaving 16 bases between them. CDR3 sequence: CASSTRTVGGTDTQYF. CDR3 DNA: TGTGCCAGCAGCACACGGACAGTGGGAGGCACAGATACGCAGTATTTT.

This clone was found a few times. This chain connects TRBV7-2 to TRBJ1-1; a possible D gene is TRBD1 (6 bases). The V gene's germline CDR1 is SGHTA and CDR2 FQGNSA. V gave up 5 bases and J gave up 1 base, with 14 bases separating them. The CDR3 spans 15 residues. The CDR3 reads CASSTQQGSNTEAFF. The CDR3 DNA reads TGTGCCAGCAGCACCCAACAGGGCTCGAACACTGAAGCTTTCTTT.

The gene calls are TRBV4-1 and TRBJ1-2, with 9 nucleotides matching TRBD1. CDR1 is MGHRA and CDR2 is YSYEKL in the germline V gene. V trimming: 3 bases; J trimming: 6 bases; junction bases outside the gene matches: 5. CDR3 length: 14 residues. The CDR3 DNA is TGCGCCAGCAGCCAGGACAGGGGAAGCGATGGCTACACCTTC. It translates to CASSQDRGSDGYTF.

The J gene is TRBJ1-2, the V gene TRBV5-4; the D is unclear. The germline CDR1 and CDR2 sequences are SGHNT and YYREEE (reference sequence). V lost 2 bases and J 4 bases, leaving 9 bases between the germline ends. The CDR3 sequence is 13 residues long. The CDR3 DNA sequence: TGTGCCAGCAGCTTAGAGTATAGCTATGGCTACACCTTC. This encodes CASSLEYSYGYTF.

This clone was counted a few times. The CDR3: CAWSGTAAGSPLHF. For the CDR3, the DNA is TGTGCCTGGAGTGGAACAGCGGCCGGTTCACCCCTCCACTTT. V gene TRBV30 combines with J gene TRBJ1-6; the D is unclear. Germline V gene sequence: CDR1 GTSNPN, CDR2 SVGIG (reference sequence). The CDR3 covers 14 residues. Deletions cut 1 base from V and 9 bases from J, with 13 bases between.

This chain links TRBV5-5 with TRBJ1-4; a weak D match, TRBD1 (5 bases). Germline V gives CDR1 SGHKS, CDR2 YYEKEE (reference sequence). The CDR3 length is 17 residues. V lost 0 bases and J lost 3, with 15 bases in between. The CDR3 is CASSLVGRVEANEKLFF. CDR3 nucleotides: TGTGCCAGCAGCTTGGTGGGCAGGGTGGAAGCTAATGAAAAACTGTTTTTT.

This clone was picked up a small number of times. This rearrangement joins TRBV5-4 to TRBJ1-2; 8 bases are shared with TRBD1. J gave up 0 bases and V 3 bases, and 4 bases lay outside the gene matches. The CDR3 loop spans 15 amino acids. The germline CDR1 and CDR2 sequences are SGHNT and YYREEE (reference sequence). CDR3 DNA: TGTGCCAGCAGCTCGACAGGGGCTGCTAACTATGGCTACACCTTC. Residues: CASSSTGAANYGYTF.

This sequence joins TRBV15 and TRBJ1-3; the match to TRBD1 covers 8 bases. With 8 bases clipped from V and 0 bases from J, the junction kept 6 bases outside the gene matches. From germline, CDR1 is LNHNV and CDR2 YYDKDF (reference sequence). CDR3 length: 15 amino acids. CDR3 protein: CATQTGGSSGNTIYF. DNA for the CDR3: TGTGCCACCCAAACAGGGGGAAGCTCTGGAAACACCATATATTTT. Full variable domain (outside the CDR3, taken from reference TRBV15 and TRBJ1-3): DAMVIQNPRYQVTQFGKPVTLSCSQTLNHNVMYWYQQKSSQAPKLLFHYYDKDFNNEADTPDNFQSRRPNTSFCFLDIRSPGLGDTAMYLCATQTGGSSGNTIYFGEGSWLTVV.